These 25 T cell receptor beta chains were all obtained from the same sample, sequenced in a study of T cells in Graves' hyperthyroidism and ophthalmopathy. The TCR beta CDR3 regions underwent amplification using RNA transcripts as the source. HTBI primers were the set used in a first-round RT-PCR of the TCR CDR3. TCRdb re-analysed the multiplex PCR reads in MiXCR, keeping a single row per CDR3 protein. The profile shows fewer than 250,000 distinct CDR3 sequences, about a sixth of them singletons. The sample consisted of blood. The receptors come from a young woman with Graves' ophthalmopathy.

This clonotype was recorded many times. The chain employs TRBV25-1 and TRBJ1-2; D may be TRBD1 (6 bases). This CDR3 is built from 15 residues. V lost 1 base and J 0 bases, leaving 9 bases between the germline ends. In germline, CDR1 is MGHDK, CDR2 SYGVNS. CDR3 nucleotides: TGTGCCAGCAGTGAATTAGGACAGTCTAACTATGGCTACACCTTC. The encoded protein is CASSELGQSNYGYTF.

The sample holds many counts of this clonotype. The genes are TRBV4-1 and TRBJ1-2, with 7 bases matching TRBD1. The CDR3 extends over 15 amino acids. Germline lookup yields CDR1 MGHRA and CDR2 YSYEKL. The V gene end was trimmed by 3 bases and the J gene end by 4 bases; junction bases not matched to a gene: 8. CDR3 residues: CASSQLPGQLYGYTF. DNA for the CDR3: TGCGCCAGCAGCCAGCTTCCGGGACAGCTCTATGGCTACACCTTC.

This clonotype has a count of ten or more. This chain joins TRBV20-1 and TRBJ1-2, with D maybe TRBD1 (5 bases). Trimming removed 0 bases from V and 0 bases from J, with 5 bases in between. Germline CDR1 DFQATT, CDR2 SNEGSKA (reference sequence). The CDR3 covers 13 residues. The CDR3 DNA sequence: TGCAGTGCTAGAGAGGGGCCTAACTATGGCTACACCTTC. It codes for CSAREGPNYGYTF.

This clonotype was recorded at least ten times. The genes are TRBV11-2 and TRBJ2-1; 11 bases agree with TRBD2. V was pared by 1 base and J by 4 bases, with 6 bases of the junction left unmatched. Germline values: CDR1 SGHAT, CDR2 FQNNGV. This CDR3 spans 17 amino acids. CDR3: CASSLATSGEWYNEQFF. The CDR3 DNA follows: TGTGCCAGCAGCTTAGCGACTAGCGGGGAGTGGTACAATGAGCAGTTCTTC.

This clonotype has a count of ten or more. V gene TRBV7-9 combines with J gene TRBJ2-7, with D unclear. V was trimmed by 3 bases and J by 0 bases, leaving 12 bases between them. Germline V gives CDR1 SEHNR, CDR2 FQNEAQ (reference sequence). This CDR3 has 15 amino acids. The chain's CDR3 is CASSFGDRSSYEQYF. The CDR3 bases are TGTGCCAGCAGCTTCGGAGACCGAAGCTCCTACGAGCAGTACTTC.

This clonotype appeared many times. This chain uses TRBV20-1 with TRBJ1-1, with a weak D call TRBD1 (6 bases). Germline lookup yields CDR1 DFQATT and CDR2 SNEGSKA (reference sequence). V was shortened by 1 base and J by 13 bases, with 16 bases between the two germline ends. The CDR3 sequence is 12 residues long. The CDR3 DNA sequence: TGCAGTGCTAGAGCCCCACACCCCAGGGGTTTCTTT. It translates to CSARAPHPRGFF.

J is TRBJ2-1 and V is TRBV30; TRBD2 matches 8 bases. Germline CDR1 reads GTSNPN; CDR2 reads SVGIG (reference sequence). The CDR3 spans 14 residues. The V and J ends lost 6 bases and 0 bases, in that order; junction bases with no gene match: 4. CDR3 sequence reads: CACPSGSSYNEQFF. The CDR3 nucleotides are TGTGCCTGTCCCAGCGGGAGCTCCTACAATGAGCAGTTCTTC.

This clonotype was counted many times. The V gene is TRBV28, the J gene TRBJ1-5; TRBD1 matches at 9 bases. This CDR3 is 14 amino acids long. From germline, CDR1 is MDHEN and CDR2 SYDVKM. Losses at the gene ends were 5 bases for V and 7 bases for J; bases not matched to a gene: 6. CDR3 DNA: TGTGCCAGCAGTAAACAGGGGGCTGGACAGCCCCAGCATTTT. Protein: CASSKQGAGQPQHF.

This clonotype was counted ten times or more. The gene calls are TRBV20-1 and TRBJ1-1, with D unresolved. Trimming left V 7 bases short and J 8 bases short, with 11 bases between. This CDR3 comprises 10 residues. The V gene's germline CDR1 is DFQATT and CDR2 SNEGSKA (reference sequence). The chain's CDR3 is CSVRREEAFF. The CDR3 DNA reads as TGCAGTGTCCGGAGGGAAGAAGCTTTCTTT.

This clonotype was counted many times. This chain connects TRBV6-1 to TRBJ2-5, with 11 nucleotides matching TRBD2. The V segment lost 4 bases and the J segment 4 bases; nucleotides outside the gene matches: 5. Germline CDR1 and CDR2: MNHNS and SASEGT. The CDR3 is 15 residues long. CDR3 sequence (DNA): TGTGCCAGCAGTGGTAGCGGGGGGGCGGGAGAGACCCAGTACTTC. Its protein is CASSGSGGAGETQYF.

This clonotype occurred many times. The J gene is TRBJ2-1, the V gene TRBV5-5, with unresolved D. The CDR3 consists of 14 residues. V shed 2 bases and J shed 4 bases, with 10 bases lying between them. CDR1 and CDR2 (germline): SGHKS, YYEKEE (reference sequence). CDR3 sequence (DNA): TGTGCCAGCAGCTTTAGAACAGCATACAATGAGCAGTTCTTC. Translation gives CASSFRTAYNEQFF. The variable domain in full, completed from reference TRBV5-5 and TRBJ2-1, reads DAGVTQSPTHLIKTRGQQVTLRCSPISGHKSVSWYQQVLGQGPQFIFQYYEKEERGRGNFPDRFSARQFPNYSSELNVNALLLGDSALYLCASSFRTAYNEQFFGPGTRLTVL.

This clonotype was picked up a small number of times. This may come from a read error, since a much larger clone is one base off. CDR3 DNA: TGTGCCAGCAGCTCCCCTCCAGGGTCCTTCGCAGATACGCAGTATTTT. Translated, it gives CASSSPPGSFADTQYF. The rearrangement joins TRBV7-2 to TRBJ2-3; weak D call: TRBD1 (5 bases). There are 16 residues in the CDR3. Germline lookup yields CDR1 SGHTA and CDR2 FQGNSA. With 4 bases removed from V and 4 bases from J, the gap between germline ends came to 18 bases.

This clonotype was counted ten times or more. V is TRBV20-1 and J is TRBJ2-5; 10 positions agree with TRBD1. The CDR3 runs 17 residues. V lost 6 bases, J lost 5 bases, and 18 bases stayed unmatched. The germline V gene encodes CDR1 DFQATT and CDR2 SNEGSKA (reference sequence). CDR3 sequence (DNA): TGCAGTGCCACTCCTACATGGGGACAGGGGAAGTTGGAGACCCAGTACTTC. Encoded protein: CSATPTWGQGKLETQYF.

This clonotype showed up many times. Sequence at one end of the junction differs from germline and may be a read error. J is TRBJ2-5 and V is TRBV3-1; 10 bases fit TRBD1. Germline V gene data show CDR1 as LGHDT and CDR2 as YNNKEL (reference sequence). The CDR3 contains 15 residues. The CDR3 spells CASSRGTGAPRLADF. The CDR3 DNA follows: TGTGCCAGCAGCCGGGGGACAGGGGCCCCTAGACTGGCCGACTTC.

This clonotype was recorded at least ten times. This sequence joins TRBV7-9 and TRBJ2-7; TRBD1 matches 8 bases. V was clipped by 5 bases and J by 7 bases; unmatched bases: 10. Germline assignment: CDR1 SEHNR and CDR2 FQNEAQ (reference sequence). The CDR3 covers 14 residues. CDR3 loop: CASSPDGTGAEQYF. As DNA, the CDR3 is TGTGCCAGCAGCCCCGACGGGACAGGCGCGGAGCAGTACTTC.

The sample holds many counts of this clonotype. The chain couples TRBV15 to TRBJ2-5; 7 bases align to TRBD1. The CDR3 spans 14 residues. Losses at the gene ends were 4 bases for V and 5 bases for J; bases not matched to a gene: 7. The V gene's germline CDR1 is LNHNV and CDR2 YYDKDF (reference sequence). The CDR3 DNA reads TGTGCCACCAGCACACGGGACAGTCGGGAGACCCAGTACTTC. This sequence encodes CATSTRDSRETQYF.

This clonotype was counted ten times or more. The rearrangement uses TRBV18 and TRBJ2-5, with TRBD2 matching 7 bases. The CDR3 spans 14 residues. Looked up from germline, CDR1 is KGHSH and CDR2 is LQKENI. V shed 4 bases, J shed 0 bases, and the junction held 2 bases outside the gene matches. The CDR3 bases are TGTGCCAGCTCACAACTAGCGCACCAAGAGACCCAGTACTTC. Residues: CASSQLAHQETQYF.

Here the CDR3 reads CASSQELRGRETQYF. The CDR3 DNA reads TGCGCCAGCAGCCAAGAATTAAGGGGCCGCGAGACCCAGTACTTC. This chain joins TRBV4-3 and TRBJ2-5, with D possibly being TRBD1 (5 bases). This CDR3 is built from 15 residues. The germline V gene encodes CDR1 LGHNA and CDR2 YSLEER. V lost 0 bases and J lost 5, with 13 bases in between.

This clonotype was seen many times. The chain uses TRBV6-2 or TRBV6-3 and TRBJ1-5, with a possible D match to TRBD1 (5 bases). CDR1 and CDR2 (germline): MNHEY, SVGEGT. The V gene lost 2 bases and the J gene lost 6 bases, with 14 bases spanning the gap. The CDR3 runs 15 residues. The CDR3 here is CASSYAGRDAQPQHF. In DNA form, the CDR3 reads TGTGCCAGCAGTTACGCGGGAAGGGACGCTCAGCCCCAGCATTTT.

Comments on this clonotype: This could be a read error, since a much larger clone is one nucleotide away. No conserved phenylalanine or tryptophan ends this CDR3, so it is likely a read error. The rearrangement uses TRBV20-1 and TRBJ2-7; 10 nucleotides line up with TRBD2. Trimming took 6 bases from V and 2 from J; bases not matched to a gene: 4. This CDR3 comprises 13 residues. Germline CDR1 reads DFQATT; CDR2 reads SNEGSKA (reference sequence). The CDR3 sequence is CSALAGAPYEQYS. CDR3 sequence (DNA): TGCAGTGCGCTAGCGGGGGCCCCCTACGAGCAGTACTCC.

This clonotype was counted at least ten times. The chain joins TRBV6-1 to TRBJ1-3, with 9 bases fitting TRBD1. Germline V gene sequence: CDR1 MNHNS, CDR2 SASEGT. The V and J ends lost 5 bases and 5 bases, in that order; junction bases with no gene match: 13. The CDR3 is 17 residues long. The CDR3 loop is CASSLEPGTGRRNTIYF. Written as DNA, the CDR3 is TGTGCCAGCAGTTTAGAACCCGGGACAGGGAGGCGAAACACCATATATTTT.

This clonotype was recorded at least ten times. CDR3 region: CASSFGQGHQPQHF. CDR3 nucleotides: TGTGCCAGCAGCTTCGGGCAGGGCCATCAGCCCCAGCATTTT. The chain combines TRBV5-6 with TRBJ1-5, with a weak D call TRBD1 (5 bases). The germline V gene has CDR1 SGHDT and CDR2 YYEEEE. V was cut by 2 bases and J by 5 bases, with 11 bases left in between. The CDR3 runs 14 residues.

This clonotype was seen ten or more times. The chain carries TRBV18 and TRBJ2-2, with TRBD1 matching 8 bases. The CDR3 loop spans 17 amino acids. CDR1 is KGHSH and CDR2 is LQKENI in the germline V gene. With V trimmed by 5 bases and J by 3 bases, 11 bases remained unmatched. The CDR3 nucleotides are TGTGCCAGCTCATCTATACGGACAGGGCGGGACACCGGGGAGCTGTTTTTT. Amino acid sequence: CASSSIRTGRDTGELFF.

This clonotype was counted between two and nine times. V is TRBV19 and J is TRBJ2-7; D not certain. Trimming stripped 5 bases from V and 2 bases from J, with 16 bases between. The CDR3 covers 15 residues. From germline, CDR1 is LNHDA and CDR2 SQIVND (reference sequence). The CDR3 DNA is TGTGCCAGTAGTGTCACCCTCGTGGGGACCTACGAGCAGTACTTC. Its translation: CASSVTLVGTYEQYF.

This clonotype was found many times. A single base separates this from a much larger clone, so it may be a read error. CDR3 residues: CASSAGENTEAFF. DNA of the CDR3: TGTGCCAGCAGTGCTGGGGAGAACACTGAAGCTTTCTTT. The rearrangement links TRBV6-1 to TRBJ1-1; D remains unclear. The CDR3 is made up of 13 amino acids. Per germline, CDR1 MNHNS and CDR2 SASEGT. Trimming stripped 4 bases from V and 1 base from J, with 7 bases between.